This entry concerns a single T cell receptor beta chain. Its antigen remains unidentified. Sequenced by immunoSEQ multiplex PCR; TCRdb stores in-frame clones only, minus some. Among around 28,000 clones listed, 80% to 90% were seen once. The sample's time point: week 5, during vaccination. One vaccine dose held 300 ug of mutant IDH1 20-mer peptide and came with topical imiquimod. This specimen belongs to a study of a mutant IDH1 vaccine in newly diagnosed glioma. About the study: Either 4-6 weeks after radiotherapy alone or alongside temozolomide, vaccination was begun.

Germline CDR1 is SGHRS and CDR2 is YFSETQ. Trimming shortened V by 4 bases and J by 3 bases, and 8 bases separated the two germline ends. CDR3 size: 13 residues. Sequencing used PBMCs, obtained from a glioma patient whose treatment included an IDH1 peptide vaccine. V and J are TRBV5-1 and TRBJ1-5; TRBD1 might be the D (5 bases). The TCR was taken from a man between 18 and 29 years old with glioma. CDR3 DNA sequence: TGCGCCAGCAGCCCGGACACCAATCAGCCCCAGCATTTT. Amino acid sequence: CASSPDTNQPQHF.